This is a list of T cell receptor beta chains from one sample in a study of cytomegalovirus exposure and HLA in healthy donors. TCRdb's copy holds only in-frame clones and misses some; the assay was immunoSEQ multiplex PCR. Counted here are nearly 200,000 clones, roughly 76% occurring once; the ten biggest clones make up roughly 2.1%. Sequenced input: PBMCs. The receptors stem from a woman aged 25 to 39 in good health and CMV-seropositive. Both conserved end residues are part of each CDR3. Each record gives: clone size, CDR3 length, D gene, J gene, V gene, CDR3 protein, CDR3 DNA. The D gene is left open where the match is weak. The listing skips clone size in some rows; elsewhere it reads once, few, many or a size class.

size: .; length: 14; D: .; J: TRBJ1-1; V: TRBV19; CDR3: CASSPPRGHTEAFF; DNA: TGTGCCAGTAGTCCGCCCAGGGGCCACACTGAAGCTTTCTTT
size: .; length: 12; D: .; J: TRBJ2-3; V: TRBV28; CDR3: CASSSSQDTQYF; DNA: TGTGCCAGCAGTTCCAGTCAAGATACGCAGTATTTT
size: .; length: 16; D: .; J: TRBJ2-2; V: TRBV4-2; CDR3: CASSQGGRTNTGELFF; DNA: TGTGCCAGCAGCCAAGGAGGGCGGACGAACACCGGGGAGCTGTTTTTT
size: .; length: 15; D: .; J: TRBJ2-6; V: TRBV7-2; CDR3: CASSLVAIGANVLTF; DNA: TGTGCCAGCAGCTTAGTAGCCATTGGGGCCAACGTCCTGACTTTC
size: .; length: 13; D: .; J: TRBJ1-1; V: TRBV6-5; CDR3: CASSAGRNTEAFF; DNA: TGTGCCAGCAGTGCCGGGAGGAACACTGAAGCTTTCTTT
size: .; length: 14; D: .; J: TRBJ1-4; V: TRBV7-9; CDR3: CASSRGGTNEKLFF; DNA: TGTGCCAGCAGCAGGGGTGGAACTAATGAAAAACTGTTTTTT
size: .; length: 16; D: .; J: TRBJ1-1; V: TRBV28; CDR3: CASRIDGQQVNTEAFF; DNA: TGTGCCAGCAGAATAGATGGTCAGCAGGTGAACACTGAAGCTTTCTTT
size: .; length: 15; D: .; J: TRBJ2-3; V: TRBV27; CDR3: CASRPPWGHTDTQYF; DNA: TGTGCCAGCAGACCCCCTTGGGGCCACACAGATACGCAGTATTTT
size: few; length: 15; D: .; J: TRBJ1-3; V: TRBV18; CDR3: CASSPGRNSGNTIYF; DNA: TGTGCCAGCTCACCAGGGCGCAACTCTGGAAACACCATATATTTT
size: .; length: 16; D: .; J: TRBJ1-2; V: TRBV7-2; CDR3: CASSLGGVTSNYGYTF; DNA: TGTGCCAGCAGCTTAGGGGGGGTCACCTCTAACTATGGCTACACCTTC
size: .; length: 16; D: .; J: TRBJ2-5; V: TRBV6-5; CDR3: CASSYLPPGSQETQYF; DNA: TGTGCCAGCAGTTACCTACCCCCCGGGAGCCAAGAGACCCAGTACTTC
size: few; length: 12; D: TRBD1; J: TRBJ1-2; V: TRBV2; CDR3: CASISTGRGYTF; DNA: TGTGCCAGCATCTCGACAGGGAGAGGCTACACCTTC
size: .; length: 18; D: TRBD2; J: TRBJ2-7; V: TRBV27; CDR3: CASSMKGLAGGRRYEQYF; DNA: TGTGCCAGCTCTATGAAAGGGCTAGCGGGAGGGCGTCGGTACGAGCAGTACTTC
size: .; length: 15; D: .; J: TRBJ2-2; V: TRBV27; CDR3: CASSHLRGYTGELFF; DNA: TGTGCCAGCAGCCACCTCAGGGGATACACCGGGGAGCTGTTTTTT
size: .; length: 13; D: .; J: TRBJ1-1; V: TRBV18; CDR3: CASSPQGVSEAFF; DNA: TGTGCCAGCTCACCACAGGGGGTCTCTGAAGCTTTCTTT
size: .; length: 17; D: TRBD2; J: TRBJ2-5; V: TRBV27; CDR3: CASATLGTGGPGETQYF; DNA: TGTGCCAGCGCCACCCTAGGGACGGGAGGGCCGGGAGAGACCCAGTACTTC
size: .; length: 14; D: .; J: TRBJ2-7; V: TRBV5-1; CDR3: CASSFGGGLSEQYF; DNA: TGCGCCAGCAGCTTCGGGGGTGGACTTTCCGAGCAGTACTTC
size: .; length: 16; D: .; J: TRBJ1-5; V: TRBV19; CDR3: CASSIGPEASNQPQHF; DNA: TGTGCCAGTAGTATTGGTCCGGAGGCGAGCAATCAGCCCCAGCATTTT
size: .; length: 12; D: .; J: TRBJ1-5; V: TRBV2; CDR3: CASGRDNQPQHF; DNA: TGTGCCAGCGGCCGGGACAATCAGCCCCAGCATTTT